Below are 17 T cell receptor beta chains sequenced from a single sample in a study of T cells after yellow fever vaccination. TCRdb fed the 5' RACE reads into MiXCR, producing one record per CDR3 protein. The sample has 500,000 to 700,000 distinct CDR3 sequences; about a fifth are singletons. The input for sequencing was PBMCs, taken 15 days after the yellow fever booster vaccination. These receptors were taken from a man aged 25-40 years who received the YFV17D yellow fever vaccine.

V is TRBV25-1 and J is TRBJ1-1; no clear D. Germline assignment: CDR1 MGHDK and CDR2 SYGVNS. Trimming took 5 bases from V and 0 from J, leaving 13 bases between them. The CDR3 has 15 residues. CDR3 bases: TGTGCCAGCAGTTTCCGGTCACCCCTGAACACTGAAGCTTTCTTT. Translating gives CASSFRSPLNTEAFF.

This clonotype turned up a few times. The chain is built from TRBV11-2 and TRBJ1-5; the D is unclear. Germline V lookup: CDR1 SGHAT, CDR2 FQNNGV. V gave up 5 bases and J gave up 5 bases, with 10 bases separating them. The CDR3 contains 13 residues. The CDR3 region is CASSLLIDQPQHF. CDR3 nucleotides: TGTGCCAGCAGCCTTCTAATAGATCAGCCCCAGCATTTT.

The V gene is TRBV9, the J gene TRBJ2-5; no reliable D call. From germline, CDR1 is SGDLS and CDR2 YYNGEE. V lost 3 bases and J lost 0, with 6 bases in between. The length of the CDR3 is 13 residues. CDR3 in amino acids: CASSGKDQETQYF. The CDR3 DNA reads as TGTGCCAGCAGCGGGAAGGACCAAGAGACCCAGTACTTC.

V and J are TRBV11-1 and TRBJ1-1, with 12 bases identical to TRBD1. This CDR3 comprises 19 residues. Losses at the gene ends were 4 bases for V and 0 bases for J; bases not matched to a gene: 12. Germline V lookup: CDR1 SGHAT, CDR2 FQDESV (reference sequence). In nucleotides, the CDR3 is TGTGCCAGCAGCTCGCCGGGACAGGGGGCGCGAGGGATGAACACTGAAGCTTTCTTT. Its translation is CASSSPGQGARGMNTEAFF.

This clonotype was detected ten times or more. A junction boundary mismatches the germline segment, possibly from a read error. CDR3 sequence (DNA): TGTGCCAGCAGCTCGACAGGGACCTACGAGCAGTACTTC. Its translation: CASSSTGTYEQYF. J is TRBJ2-7 and V is TRBV5-1; 7 bases are shared with TRBD1. Germline V gene sequence: CDR1 SGHRS, CDR2 YFSETQ. The length of the CDR3 is 13 residues.

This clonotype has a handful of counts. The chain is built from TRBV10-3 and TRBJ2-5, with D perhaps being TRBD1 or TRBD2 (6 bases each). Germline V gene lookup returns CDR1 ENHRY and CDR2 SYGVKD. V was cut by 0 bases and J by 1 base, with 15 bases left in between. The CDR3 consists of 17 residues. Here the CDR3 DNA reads TGTGCCATCAGTGAGTCGGGCTCCGGGGGCCTCCAAGAGACCCAGTACTTC. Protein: CAISESGSGGLQETQYF.

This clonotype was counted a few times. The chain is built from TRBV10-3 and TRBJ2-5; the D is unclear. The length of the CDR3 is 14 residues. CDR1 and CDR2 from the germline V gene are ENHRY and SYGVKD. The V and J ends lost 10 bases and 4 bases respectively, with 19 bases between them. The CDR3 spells CATRAASFGETQYF. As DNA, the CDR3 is TGTGCCACTCGGGCCGCTTCTTTCGGAGAGACCCAGTACTTC.

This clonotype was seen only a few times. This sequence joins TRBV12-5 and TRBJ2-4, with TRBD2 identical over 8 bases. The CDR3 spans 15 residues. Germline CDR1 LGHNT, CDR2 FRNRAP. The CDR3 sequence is CAPGPGRAAKNIQYF. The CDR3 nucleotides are TGTGCCCCTGGGCCCGGGAGGGCGGCCAAAAACATTCAGTACTTC.

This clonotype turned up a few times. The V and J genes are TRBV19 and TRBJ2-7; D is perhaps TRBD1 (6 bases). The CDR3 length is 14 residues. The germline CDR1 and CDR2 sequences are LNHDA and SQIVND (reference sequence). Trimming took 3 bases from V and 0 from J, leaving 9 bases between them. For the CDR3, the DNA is TGTGCCAGTAGTATGACAGGAGCCTCCTACGAGCAGTACTTC. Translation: CASSMTGASYEQYF.

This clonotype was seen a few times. The CDR3 region has the DNA TGTGCCAGCAGCTGGAAAGCCGGGACTAGCTCCTACAATGAGCAGTTCTTC. It codes for CASSWKAGTSSYNEQFF. This sequence joins TRBV7-9 and TRBJ2-1, with 8 bases fitting TRBD2. The CDR3 totals 17 residues. In germline, CDR1 is SEHNR, CDR2 FQNEAQ (reference sequence). Trimming cost V 4 bases and J 0 bases; bases outside gene matches: 8. Together with reference TRBV7-9 and TRBJ2-1, the CDR3 gives the full variable domain: DTGVSQNPRHKITKRGQNVTFRCDPISEHNRLYWYRQTLGQGPEFLTYFQNEAQLEKSRLLSDRFSAERPKGSFSTLEIQRTEQGDSAMYLCASSWKAGTSSYNEQFFGPGTRLTVL.

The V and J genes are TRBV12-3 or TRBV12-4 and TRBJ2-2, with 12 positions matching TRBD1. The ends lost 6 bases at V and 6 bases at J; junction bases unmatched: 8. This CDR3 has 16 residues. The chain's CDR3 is CASRPRDRGLSGELFF. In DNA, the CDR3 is TGTGCCAGCAGACCCCGGGACAGGGGGCTATCCGGGGAGCTGTTTTTT.

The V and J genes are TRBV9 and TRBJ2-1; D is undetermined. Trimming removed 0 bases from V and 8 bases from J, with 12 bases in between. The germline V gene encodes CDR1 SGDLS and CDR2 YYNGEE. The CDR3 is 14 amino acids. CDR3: CASSVASHSHEQFF. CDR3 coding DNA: TGTGCCAGCAGCGTAGCATCCCACTCCCATGAGCAGTTCTTC.

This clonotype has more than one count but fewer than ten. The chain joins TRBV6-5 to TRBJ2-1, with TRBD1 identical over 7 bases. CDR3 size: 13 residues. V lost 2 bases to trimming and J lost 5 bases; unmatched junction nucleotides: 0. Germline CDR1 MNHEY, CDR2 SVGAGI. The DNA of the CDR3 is TGTGCCAGCAGTTACAGGGGGCACAATGAGCAGTTCTTC. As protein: CASSYRGHNEQFF.

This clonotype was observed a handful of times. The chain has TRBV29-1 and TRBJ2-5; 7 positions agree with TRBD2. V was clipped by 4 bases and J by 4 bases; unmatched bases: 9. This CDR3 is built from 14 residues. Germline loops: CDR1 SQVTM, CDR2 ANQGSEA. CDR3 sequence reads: CSVGGLIPSETQYF. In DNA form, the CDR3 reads TGCAGCGTTGGGGGACTAATACCTTCAGAGACCCAGTACTTC.

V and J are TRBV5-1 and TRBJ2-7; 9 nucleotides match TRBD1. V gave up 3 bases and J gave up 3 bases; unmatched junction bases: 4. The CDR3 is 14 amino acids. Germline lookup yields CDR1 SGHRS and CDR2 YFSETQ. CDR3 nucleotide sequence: TGCGCCAGCAGCTCGGTGACAGGGGGCTACGAGCAGTACTTC. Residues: CASSSVTGGYEQYF.

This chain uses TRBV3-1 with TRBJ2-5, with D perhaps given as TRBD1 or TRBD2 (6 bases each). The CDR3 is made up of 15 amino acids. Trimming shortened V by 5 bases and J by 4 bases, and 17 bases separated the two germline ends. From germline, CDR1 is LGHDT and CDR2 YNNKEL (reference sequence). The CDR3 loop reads CASSSGAQRGETQYF. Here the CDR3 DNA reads TGTGCCAGCAGCTCGGGGGCCCAACGGGGAGAGACCCAGTACTTC.

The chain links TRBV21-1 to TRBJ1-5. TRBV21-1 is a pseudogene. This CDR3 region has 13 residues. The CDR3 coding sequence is TGTGCCAGCAGCACTACATGTCGGTTGCCCCAGCATTTT. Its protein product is CASSTTCRLPQHF.